Listed below are T cell receptor beta chains from one sample, sequenced in a study of blood T cells in healthy people across ages. From the 5' RACE reads, TCRdb called clonotypes with MiXCR, one entry per CDR3 protein. The sample shows 550,000 to 800,000 distinct CDR3 sequences, about 30% of them seen only once. Sequencing used blood. These receptors originate from a woman older than 75 in good health. The CDR3 runs from the conserved cysteine through the conserved F or W. A D gene is named only where the DNA matches it firmly. A row's size may be missing; if present it is once, few, many or a size class.

j_call d_call clone_size v_call cdr3_nt cdr3_aa
TRBJ1-6 - many TRBV9 TGTGCCAGCAGCAATGGCAGGGCGCGCTCCTATAATTCACCCCTCCACTTT CASSNGRARSYNSPLHF
TRBJ2-3 - many TRBV5-6 TGTGCCAGCGAACTGGTGGGAGCTAGCACAGATACGCAGTATTTT CASELVGASTDTQYF
TRBJ1-1 - few TRBV4-2 TGTGCCAGCAGCCCCAATCCAGCGGATCTGAACACTGAAGCTTTCTTT CASSPNPADLNTEAFF
TRBJ2-7 TRBD1 few TRBV12-3/TRBV12-4 TGTGCCAGCAGAACAGGGGGCGCTTACAATGAGCAGTACTTC CASRTGGAYNEQYF
TRBJ1-2 TRBD1 many TRBV6-5 TGTGCCAGCAGGAGGACAGGGGGTTATGGCTACACCTTC CASRRTGGYGYTF
TRBJ2-1 - many TRBV6-2/TRBV6-3 TGTGTCAGCACGGCCGGAAGATCGGACAATGAGCAGTTCTTC CVSTAGRSDNEQFF
TRBJ1-1 - few TRBV7-3 TGTGCCAGCAGCTTATTCGGGGGGTTGAACACTGAAGCTTTCTTT CASSLFGGLNTEAFF
TRBJ2-7 - - TRBV5-1 TGCGCCAGCAGCCCCTTGAGGGGGACTAACAATGAGCAGTACTTC CASSPLRGTNNEQYF
TRBJ1-6 - - TRBV7-2 TGTGCCAGCAGCCCCGGAGGGTCCTACAGCTCCTATAATTCACCCCTCCACTTT CASSPGGSYSSYNSPLHF
TRBJ2-3 TRBD1 many TRBV6-2/TRBV6-3 TGTGCCAGCGTGGACAGGTCAGCAGATACGCAGTATTTT CASVDRSADTQYF
TRBJ2-1 - many TRBV7-3 TGTGCCAGCAGCTCCCGCGGGGCCTCCTACAATGAGCAGTTCTTC CASSSRGASYNEQFF
TRBJ1-5 - - TRBV21-1 TGTGCCAGCAGAGGACGGTGGGACAGGGGAGGTCAGCCCCAGCATTTT CASRGRWDRGGQPQHF
TRBJ1-2 TRBD1 - TRBV15 TGTGCCACCAGCATTGGAGGAGGGGGCGCCGGCTATGGCTACACCTTC CATSIGGGGAGYGYTF
TRBJ1-5 - few TRBV12-3/TRBV12-4 TGTGCCAGCAGTGCGTGGGGCAGGGAAAGCAATCAGCCCCAGCATTTT CASSAWGRESNQPQHF
TRBJ2-5 TRBD2 - TRBV4-2 TGTGCCAGCAGCCCTTCTAGCGGGGGGGCCCGAGAGACCCAGTACTTC CASSPSSGGARETQYF
TRBJ1-5 - - TRBV3-1 TGTGCCAGCAGCCAACGGGGCAGGGGAGGCAATCAGCCCCAGCATTTT CASSQRGRGGNQPQHF
TRBJ2-3 - many TRBV28 TGTGCCAGCAGTTTACAGGTCCCCGGGGGCACAGATACGCAGTATTTT CASSLQVPGGTDTQYF
TRBJ2-2 - - TRBV2 TGTGCCAGCAAAATTAGAACCGGGGAGCTGTTTTTT CASKIRTGELFF
TRBJ2-7 - - TRBV7-9 TGTGCCAGCAGCGGATACCGGGACGGCCGGGAGGAGCAGTACTTC CASSGYRDGREEQYF
TRBJ2-7 - - TRBV7-6 TGTGCCAGCAGCCATCCCTTCAAGGGAGAGCTAGGCGAGCAGTACTTC CASSHPFKGELGEQYF
TRBJ2-7 TRBD2 - TRBV7-2 TGTGCCAGCAGCTTAGCGACGGAGATACTAGCGGGAGGCTCCTACGAGCAGTACTTC CASSLATEILAGGSYEQYF
TRBJ2-7 - - TRBV7-3 TGTGCCAGCAGCGCAACCGGGGGGCAGAACTACGAGCAGTACTTC CASSATGGQNYEQYF
TRBJ1-5 - - TRBV15 TGTGCCACCAGCAGAAATACGGGACGGCAGCATTTT CATSRNTGRQHF
TRBJ2-5 - many TRBV9 TGTGCCAGCAGCGTAGCGGGCTTCCAAGAGACCCAGTACTTC CASSVAGFQETQYF
TRBJ1-6 - few TRBV5-8 TGTGCCAGCAGCGGGCTGGGGGCGAGGAATTCACCCCTCCACTTT CASSGLGARNSPLHF
TRBJ1-5 - - TRBV4-3 TGCGCCAGCAGCCCTTATCCTCATCAGCCCCAGCATTTT CASSPYPHQPQHF
TRBJ2-3 TRBD2 few TRBV28 TGTGCCAGCAGTTTCTCCGGGACTAGACGCACAGATACGCAGTATTTT CASSFSGTRRTDTQYF
TRBJ1-1 - many TRBV29-1 TGCAGCGTTGTTGGATTAGCTGAAGCTTTCTTT CSVVGLAEAFF
TRBJ1-1 - many TRBV12-3/TRBV12-4 TGTGCCAGCAGCCCAACAGGTATGAACACTGAAGCTTTCTTT CASSPTGMNTEAFF
TRBJ2-5 TRBD2 many TRBV7-3 TGTGCCAGCAGCCAACCGGGAGGAGAGACCCAGTACTTC CASSQPGGETQYF
TRBJ2-3 TRBD1 many TRBV20-1 TGCAGTGCTGTTTCCGGGACAGCTAGCACAGATACGCAGTATTTT CSAVSGTASTDTQYF
TRBJ2-1 TRBD2 - TRBV29-1 TGCAGCGTCGTTTACGGACTAGCGGTATACAATGAGCAGTTCTTC CSVVYGLAVYNEQFF
TRBJ1-5 - many TRBV7-2 TGTGCCAGCACAGTAAGGGCAGGGAGCAATCAGCCCCAGCATTTT CASTVRAGSNQPQHF
TRBJ2-7 - - TRBV29-1 TGCAGCGTCACAGGGAACTTATACGAGCAGTACTTC CSVTGNLYEQYF
TRBJ2-2 - - TRBV4-3 TGCGCCAGCAGCCAAGTCTTGTCGAACACCGTGGAGCTGTTTTTT CASSQVLSNTVELFF
TRBJ1-2 - many TRBV6-6 TGTGCCAGCAGTTACCGAGGGACTAACTATGGCTACACCTTC CASSYRGTNYGYTF
TRBJ2-4 TRBD2 many TRBV30 TGTGCCTGCAACGGGGGGGCGATAGCCTGGAACATTCAGTACTTC CACNGGAIAWNIQYF
TRBJ1-1 - once TRBV3-1 TGTGCCAGCAGCCAAGGACCCAGGGGCACTGAAGCTTTCTTT CASSQGPRGTEAFF
TRBJ1-6 - - TRBV2 TGTGCCAGCAGTGAGGGATTCCCGGGATCACCCCTCCACTTT CASSEGFPGSPLHF
TRBJ1-2 - few TRBV30 TGTGCCTGGAGTGTACTGGGAGGCCGAGGGGGCTACACCTTC CAWSVLGGRGGYTF
TRBJ1-1 - few TRBV6-4 TGTGCCAGCAGTCGGGAGAGGAACACTGAAGCTTTCTTT CASSRERNTEAFF
TRBJ2-3 TRBD2 - TRBV2 TGTGCCAAATTCGGGGGGGCAGAGGATACGCAGTATTTT CAKFGGAEDTQYF
TRBJ2-2 - few TRBV7-2 TGTGCCAGCAGCTTACCCCCAGGACACAACACCGGGGAGCTGTTTTTT CASSLPPGHNTGELFF
TRBJ2-3 TRBD1 many TRBV5-6 TGTGCCAGCAGCATACCGGGACAGGGCTTCACAGATACGCAGTATTTT CASSIPGQGFTDTQYF
TRBJ2-7 TRBD1 many TRBV7-9 TGTGCCAGCAGCTTGGCAGGGGGCGCCTTGCACGAGCAGTACTTC CASSLAGGALHEQYF
TRBJ2-3 TRBD1 many TRBV27 TGTGCCAGCAGACCGGACAGGACCGATACGCAGTATTTT CASRPDRTDTQYF
TRBJ2-3 TRBD1 - TRBV7-2 TGTGCCAGCAGCTTAAAACTGGGACAGAATAAACCAGATACGCAGTATTTT CASSLKLGQNKPDTQYF
TRBJ2-2 TRBD1 - TRBV2 TGTGCCAGCAGTGCCTTACAGGGGTTTACCGGGGAGCTGTTTTTT CASSALQGFTGELFF